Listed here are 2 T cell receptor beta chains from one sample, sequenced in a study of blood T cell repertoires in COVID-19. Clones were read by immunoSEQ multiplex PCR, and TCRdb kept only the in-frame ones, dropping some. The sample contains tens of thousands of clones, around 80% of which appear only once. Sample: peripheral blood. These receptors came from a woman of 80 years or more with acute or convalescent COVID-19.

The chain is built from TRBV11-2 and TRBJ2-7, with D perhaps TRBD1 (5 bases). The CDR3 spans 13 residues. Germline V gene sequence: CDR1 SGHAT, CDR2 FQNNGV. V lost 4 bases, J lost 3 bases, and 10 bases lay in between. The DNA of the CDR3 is TGTGCCAGCAGCTCCAGGGATGGCTACGAGCAGTACTTC. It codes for CASSSRDGYEQYF. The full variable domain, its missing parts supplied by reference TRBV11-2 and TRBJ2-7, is EAGVAQSPRYKIIEKRQSVAFWCNPISGHATLYWYQQILGQGPKLLIQFQNNGVVDDSQLPKDRFSAERLKGVDSTLKIQPAKLEDSAVYLCASSSRDGYEQYFGPGTRLTVT.

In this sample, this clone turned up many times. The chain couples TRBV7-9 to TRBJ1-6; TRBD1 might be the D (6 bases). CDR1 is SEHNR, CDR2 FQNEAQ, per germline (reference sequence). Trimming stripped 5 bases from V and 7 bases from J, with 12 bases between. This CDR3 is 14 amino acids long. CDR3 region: CASSATGLNSPLHF. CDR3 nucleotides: TGTGCCAGCAGCGCCACAGGGTTAAATTCACCCCTCCACTTT.